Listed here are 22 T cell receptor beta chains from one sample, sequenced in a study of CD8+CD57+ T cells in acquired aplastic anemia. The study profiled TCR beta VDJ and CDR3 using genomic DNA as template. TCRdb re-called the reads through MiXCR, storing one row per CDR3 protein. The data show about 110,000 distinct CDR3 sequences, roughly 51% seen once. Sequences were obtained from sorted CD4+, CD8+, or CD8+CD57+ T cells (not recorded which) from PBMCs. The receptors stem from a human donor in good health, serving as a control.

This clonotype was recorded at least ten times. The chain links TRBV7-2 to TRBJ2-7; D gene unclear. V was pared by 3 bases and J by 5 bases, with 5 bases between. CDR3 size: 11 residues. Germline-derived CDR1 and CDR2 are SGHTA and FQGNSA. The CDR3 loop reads CASSFYNEQYF. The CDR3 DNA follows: TGTGCCAGCAGCTTTTACAACGAGCAGTACTTC. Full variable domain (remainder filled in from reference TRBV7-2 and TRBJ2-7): GAGVSQSPSNKVTEKGKDVELRCDPISGHTALYWYRQSLGQGLEFLIYFQGNSAPDKSGLPSDRFSAERTGGSVSTLTIQRTQQEDSAVYLCASSFYNEQYFGPGTRLTVT.

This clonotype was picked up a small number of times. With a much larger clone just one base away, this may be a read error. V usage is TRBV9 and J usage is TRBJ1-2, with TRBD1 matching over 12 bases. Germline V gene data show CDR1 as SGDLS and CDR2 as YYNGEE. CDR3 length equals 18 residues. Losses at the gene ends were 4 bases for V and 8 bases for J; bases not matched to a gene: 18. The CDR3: CASSIGVERGQGASGYTF. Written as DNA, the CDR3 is TGTGCCAGCAGCATAGGGGTCGAGCGGGGACAGGGGGCGTCGGGCTACACCTTC.

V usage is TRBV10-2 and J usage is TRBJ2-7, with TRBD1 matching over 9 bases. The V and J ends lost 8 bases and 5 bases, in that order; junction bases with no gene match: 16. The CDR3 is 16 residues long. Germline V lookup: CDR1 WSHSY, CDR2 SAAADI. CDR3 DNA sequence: TGCGCCAGCCACCAGCTGATGGGGACAGGGATCAACGAGCAGTACTTC. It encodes CASHQLMGTGINEQYF.

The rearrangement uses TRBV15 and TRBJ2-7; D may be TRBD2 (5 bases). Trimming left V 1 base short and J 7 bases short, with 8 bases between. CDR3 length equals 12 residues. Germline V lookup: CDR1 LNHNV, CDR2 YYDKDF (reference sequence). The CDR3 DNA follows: TGTGCCACCAGCAGAGGGCCGGGAGAGCAGTACTTC. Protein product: CATSRGPGEQYF. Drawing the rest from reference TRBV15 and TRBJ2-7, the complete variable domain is DAMVIQNPRYQVTQFGKPVTLSCSQTLNHNVMYWYQQKSSQAPKLLFHYYDKDFNNEADTPDNFQSRRPNTSFCFLDIRSPGLGDTAMYLCATSRGPGEQYFGPGTRLTVT.

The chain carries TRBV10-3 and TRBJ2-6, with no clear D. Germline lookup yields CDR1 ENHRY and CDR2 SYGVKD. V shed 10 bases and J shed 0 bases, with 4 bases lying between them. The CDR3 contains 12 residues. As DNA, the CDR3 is TGTGCCACCGACTCTGGGGCCAACGTCCTGACTTTC. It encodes CATDSGANVLTF.

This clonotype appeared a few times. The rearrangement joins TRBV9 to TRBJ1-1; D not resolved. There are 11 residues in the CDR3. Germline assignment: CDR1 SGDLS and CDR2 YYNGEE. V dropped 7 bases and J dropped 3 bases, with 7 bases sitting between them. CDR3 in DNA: TGTGCCAGCCCTAATTACACTGAAGCTTTCTTT. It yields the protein CASPNYTEAFF.

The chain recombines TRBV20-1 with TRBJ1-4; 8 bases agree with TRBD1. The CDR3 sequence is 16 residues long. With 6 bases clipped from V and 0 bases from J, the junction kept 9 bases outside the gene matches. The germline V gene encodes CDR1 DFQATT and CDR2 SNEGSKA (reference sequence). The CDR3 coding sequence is TGCAGTGCCACGGACAGGGCCGCCGCAACTAATGAAAAACTGTTTTTT. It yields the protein CSATDRAAATNEKLFF.

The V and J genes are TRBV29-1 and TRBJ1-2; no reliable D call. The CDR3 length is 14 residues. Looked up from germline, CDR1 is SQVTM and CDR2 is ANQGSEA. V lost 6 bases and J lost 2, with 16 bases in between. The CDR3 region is CSVASSGGNYGYTF. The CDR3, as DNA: TGCAGCGTGGCCTCAAGTGGTGGAAACTATGGCTACACCTTC.

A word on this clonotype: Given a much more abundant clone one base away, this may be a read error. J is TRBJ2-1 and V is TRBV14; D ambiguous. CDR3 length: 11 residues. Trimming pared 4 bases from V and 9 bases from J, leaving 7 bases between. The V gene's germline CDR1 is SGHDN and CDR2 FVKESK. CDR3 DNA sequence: TGTGCCAGCAGCCGAGGTTGTGAGCAGTTCTTC. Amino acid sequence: CASSRGCEQFF. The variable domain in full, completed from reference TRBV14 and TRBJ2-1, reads EAGVTQFPSHSVIEKGQTVTLRCDPISGHDNLYWYRRVMGKEIKFLLHFVKESKQDESGMPNNRFLAERTGGTYSTLKVQPAELEDSGVYFCASSRGCEQFFGPGTRLTVL.

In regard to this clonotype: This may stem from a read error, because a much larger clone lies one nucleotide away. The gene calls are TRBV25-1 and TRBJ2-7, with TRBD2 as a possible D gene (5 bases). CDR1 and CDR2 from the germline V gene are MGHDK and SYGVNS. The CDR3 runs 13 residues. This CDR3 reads CAWRGRGFYGQYF. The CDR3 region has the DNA TGTGCCTGGCGTGGCCGGGGTTTCTACGGGCAGTACTTC.

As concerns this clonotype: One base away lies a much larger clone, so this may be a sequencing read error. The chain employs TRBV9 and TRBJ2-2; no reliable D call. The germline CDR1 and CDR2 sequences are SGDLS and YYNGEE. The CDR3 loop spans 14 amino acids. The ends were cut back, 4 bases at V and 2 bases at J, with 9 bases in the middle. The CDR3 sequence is CASSHFTNTGELFF. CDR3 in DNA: TGTGCCAGCAGCCACTTCACTAACACCGGGGAGCTGTTTTTT.

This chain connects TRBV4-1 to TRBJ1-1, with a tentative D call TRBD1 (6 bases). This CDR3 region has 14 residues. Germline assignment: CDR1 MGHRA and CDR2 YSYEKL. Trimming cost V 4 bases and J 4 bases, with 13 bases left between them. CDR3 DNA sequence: TGCGCCAGCAGCCGGTTCGTAGGGGGCACTGAAGCTTTCTTT. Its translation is CASSRFVGGTEAFF.

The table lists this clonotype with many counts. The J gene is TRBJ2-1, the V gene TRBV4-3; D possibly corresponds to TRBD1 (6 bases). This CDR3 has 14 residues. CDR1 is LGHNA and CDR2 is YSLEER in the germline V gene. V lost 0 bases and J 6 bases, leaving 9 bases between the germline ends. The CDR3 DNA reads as TGCGCCAGCAGCCAAGACAGGGGAGTCAATGAGCAGTTCTTC. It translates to CASSQDRGVNEQFF.

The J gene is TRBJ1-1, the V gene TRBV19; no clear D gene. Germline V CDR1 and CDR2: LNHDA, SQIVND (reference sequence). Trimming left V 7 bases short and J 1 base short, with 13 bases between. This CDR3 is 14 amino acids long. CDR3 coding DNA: TGTGCCAGTACCGTTAGCAGTACGAACACTGAAGCTTTCTTT. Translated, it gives CASTVSSTNTEAFF.

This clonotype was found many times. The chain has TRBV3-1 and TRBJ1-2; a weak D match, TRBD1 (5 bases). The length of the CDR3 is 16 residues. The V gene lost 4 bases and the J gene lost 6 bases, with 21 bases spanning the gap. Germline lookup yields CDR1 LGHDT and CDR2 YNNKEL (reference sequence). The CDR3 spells CASSPEGQPAGDGYTF. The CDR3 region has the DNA TGTGCCAGCAGCCCCGAGGGGCAACCGGCGGGAGATGGCTACACCTTC.

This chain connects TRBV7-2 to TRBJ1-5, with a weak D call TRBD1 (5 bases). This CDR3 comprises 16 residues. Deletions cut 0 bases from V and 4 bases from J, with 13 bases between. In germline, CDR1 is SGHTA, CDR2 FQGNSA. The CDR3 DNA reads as TGTGCCAGCAGCTTAGCGGGCGCGGGGACTAATCAGCCCCAGCATTTT. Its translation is CASSLAGAGTNQPQHF.

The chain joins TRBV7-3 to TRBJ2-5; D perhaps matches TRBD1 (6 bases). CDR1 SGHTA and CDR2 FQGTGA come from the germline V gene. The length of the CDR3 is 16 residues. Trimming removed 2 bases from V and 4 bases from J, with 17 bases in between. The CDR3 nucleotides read TGTGCCAGCAGCTTACTGGGGGCGACGAGGATAGAGACCCAGTACTTC. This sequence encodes CASSLLGATRIETQYF.

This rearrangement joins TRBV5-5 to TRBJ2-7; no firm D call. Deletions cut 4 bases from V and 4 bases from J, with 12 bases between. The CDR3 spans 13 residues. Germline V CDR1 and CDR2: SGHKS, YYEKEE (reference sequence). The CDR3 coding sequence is TGTGCCAGCAGCCTTGGTCTAACTTACGAGCAGTACGTC. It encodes CASSLGLTYEQYV.

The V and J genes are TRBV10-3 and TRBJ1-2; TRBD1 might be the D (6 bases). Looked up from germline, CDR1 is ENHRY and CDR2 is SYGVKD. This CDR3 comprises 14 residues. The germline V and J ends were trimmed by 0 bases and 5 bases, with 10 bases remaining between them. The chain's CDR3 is CAISESRDKYGYTF. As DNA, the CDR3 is TGTGCCATCAGTGAGTCACGGGACAAGTATGGCTACACCTTC.

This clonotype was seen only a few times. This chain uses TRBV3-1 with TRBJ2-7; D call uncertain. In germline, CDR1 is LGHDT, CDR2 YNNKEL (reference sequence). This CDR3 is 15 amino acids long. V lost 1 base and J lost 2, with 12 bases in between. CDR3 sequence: CASSQVNSRTYEQYF. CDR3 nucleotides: TGTGCCAGCAGCCAAGTCAACTCCCGCACCTACGAGCAGTACTTC.

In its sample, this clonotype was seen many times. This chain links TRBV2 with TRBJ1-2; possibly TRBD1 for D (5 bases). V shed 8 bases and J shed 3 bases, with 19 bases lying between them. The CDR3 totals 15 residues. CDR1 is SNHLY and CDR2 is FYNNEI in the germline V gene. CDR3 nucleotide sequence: TGTGCCAGCGCCATGCGGCAGGGCACATACTATGGCTACACCTTC. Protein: CASAMRQGTYYGYTF.

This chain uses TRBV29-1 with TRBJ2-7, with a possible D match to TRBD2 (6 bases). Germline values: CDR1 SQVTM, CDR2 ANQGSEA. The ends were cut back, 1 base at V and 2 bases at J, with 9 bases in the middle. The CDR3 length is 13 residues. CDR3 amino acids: CSVEAGTPYEQYF. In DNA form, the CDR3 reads TGCAGCGTTGAAGCAGGGACTCCCTACGAGCAGTACTTC.